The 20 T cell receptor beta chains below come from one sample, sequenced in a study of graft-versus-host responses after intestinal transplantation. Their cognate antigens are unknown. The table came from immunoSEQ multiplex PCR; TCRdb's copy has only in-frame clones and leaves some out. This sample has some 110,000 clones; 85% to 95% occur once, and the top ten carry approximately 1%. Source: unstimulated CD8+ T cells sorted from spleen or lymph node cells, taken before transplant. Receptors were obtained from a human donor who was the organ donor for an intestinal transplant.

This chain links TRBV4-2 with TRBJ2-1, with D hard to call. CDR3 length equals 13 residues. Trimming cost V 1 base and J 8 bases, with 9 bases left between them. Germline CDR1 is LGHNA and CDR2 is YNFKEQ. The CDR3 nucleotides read TGTGCCAGCAGCCAAGTCCATGCAGATGAGCAGTTCTTC. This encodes CASSQVHADEQFF.

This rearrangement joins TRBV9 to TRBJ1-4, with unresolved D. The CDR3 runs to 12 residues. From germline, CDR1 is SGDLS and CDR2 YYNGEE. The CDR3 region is CKIARPDEKLFF. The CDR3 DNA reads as TGTAAAATTGCCCGACCTGATGAAAAACTGTTTTTT.

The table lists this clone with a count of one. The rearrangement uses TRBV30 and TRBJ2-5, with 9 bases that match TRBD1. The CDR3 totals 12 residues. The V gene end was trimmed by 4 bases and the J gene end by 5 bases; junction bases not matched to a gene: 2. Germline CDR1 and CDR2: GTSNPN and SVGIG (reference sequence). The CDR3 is CAWNRGPETQYF. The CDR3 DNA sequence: TGTGCCTGGAACAGGGGGCCTGAGACCCAGTACTTC.

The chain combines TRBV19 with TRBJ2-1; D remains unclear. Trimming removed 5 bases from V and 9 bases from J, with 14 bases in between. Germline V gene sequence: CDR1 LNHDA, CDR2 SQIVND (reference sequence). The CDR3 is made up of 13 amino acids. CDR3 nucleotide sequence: TGTGCCAGTAGTGCCATAGGTCCCGCTGAGCAGTTCTTC. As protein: CASSAIGPAEQFF.

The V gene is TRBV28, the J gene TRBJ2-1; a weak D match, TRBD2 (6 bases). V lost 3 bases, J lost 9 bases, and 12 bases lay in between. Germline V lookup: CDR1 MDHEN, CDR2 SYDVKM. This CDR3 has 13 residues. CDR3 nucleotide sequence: TGTGCCAGCAGTTTTCAGGGTAGCGGTGAGCAGTTCTTC. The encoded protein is CASSFQGSGEQFF.

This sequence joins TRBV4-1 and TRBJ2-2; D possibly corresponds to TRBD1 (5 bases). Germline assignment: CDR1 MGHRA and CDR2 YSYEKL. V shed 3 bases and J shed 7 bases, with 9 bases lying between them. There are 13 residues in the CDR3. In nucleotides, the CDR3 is TGCGCCAGCAGCCAGCTCAGGGTCGGGGAGCTGTTTTTT. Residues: CASSQLRVGELFF.

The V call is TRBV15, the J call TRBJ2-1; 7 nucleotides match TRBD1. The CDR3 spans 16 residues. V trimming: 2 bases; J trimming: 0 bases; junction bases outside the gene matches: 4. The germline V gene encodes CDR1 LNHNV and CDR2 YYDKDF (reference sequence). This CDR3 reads CATSRRDSISYNEQFF. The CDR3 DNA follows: TGTGCCACCAGCAGAAGGGACAGCATCTCCTACAATGAGCAGTTCTTC.

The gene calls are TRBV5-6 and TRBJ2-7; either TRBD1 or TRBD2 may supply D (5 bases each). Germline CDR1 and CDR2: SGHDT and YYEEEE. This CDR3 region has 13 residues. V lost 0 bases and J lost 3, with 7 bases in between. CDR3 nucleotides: TGTGCCAGCAGCTTGGGTGGGGGCTACGAGCAGTACTTC. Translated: CASSLGGGYEQYF.

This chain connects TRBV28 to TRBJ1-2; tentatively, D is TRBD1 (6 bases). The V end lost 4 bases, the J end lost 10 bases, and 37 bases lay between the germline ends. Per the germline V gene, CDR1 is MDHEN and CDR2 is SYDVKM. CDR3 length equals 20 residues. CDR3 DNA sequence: TGTGCCAGCAGTTCCTCAGACAGGATCCGATCCTCCCCAGGACGGATTGTCTACACCTTC. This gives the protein CASSSSDRIRSSPGRIVYTF.

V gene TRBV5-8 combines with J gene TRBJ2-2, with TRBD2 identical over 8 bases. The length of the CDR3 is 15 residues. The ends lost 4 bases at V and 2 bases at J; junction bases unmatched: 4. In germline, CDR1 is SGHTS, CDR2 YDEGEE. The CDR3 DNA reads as TGTGCCAGCAGCCCACTAGCGGTCAACACCGGGGAGCTGTTTTTT. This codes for CASSPLAVNTGELFF.

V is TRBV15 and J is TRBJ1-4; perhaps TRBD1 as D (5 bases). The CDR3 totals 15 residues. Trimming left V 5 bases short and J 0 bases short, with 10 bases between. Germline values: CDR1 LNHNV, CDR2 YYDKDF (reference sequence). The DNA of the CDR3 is TGTGCCACCAGCTTAGACAGATCAACTAATGAAAAACTGTTTTTT. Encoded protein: CATSLDRSTNEKLFF.

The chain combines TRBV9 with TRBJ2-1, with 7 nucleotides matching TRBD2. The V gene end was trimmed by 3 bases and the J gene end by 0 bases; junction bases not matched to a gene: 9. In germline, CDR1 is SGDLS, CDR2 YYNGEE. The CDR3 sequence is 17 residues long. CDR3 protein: CASSEGTIPSSYNEQFF. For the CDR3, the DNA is TGTGCCAGCAGCGAGGGGACTATCCCCAGCTCCTACAATGAGCAGTTCTTC.

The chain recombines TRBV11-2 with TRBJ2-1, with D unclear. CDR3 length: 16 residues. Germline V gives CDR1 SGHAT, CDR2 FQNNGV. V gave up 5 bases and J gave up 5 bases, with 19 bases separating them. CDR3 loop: CASSPAPGRDNNEQFF. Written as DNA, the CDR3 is TGTGCCAGCAGCCCCGCGCCAGGACGCGACAACAATGAGCAGTTCTTC.

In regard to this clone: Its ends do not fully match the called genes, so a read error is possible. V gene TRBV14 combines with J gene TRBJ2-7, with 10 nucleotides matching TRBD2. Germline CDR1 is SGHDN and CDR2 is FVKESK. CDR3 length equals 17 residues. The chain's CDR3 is CVSSQWGLAGARYEQYF. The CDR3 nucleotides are TGTGTCAGCAGCCAGTGGGGGCTAGCGGGAGCTCGATACGAGCAGTACTTC.

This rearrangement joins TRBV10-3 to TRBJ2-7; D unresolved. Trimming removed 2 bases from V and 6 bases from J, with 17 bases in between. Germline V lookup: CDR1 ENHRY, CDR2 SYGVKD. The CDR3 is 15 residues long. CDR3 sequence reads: CAISEPDGRRVEQYF. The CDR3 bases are TGTGCCATCAGTGAGCCCGACGGTCGCCGTGTCGAGCAGTACTTC.

The CDR3 DNA reads as TGCGCCAGCAGCCAAGCGGCTGCTAGCGGGAGAGCCGGGGAGCTGTTTTTT. Translating gives CASSQAAASGRAGELFF. This chain links TRBV4-3 with TRBJ2-2, with 10 nucleotides matching TRBD2. The germline gives CDR1 LGHNA, CDR2 YSLEER. V shed 1 base and J 6 bases; nucleotides not matched to a gene: 8. This CDR3 comprises 17 residues.

CDR3 sequence (DNA): TGCGCCAGCAGCCAAGATGAGGGGAACGTCGGTGGCTACACCTTC. This encodes CASSQDEGNVGGYTF. The V gene is TRBV4-1, the J gene TRBJ1-2; D possibly corresponds to TRBD1 (5 bases). There are 15 residues in the CDR3. The germline V gene encodes CDR1 MGHRA and CDR2 YSYEKL. V lost 0 bases, J lost 7 bases, and 15 bases lay in between.

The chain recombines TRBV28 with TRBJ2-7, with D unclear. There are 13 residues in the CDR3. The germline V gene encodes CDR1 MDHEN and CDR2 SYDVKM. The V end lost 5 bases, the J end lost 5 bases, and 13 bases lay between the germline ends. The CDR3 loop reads CASSIRQAHEQYF. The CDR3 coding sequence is TGTGCCAGCAGTATCCGCCAGGCCCACGAGCAGTACTTC.

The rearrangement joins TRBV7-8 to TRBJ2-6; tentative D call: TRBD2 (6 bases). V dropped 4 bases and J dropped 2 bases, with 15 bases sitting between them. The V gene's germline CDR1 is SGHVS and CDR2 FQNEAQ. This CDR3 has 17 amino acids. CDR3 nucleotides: TGTGCCAGCAGCTACCCCCGCGCGGGGACTGGGGCCAACGTCCTGACTTTC. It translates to CASSYPRAGTGANVLTF.

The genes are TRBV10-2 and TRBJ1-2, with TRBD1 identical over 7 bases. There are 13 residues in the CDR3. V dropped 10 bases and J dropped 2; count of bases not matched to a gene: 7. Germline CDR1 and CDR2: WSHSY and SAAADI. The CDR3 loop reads CATRDSQNYGYTF. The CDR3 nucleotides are TGCGCCACTAGGGACAGTCAGAACTATGGCTACACCTTC.